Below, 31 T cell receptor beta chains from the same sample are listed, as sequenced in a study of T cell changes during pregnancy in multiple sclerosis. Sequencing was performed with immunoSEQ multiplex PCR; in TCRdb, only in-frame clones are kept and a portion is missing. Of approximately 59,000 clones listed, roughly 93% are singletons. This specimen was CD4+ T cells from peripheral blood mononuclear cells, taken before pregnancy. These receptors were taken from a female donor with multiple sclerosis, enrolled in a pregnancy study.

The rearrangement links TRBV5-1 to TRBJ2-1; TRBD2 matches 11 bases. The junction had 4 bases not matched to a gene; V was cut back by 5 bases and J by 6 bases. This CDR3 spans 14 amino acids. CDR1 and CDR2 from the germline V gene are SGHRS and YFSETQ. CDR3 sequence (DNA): TGCGCCAGCAGAACTAGCGGGAGTTTCAATGAGCAGTTCTTC. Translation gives CASRTSGSFNEQFF.

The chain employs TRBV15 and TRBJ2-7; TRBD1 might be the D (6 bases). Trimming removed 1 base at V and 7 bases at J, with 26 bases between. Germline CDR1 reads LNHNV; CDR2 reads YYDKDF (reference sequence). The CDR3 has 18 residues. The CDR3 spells CATSRARGVPSGGKEQYF. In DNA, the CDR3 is TGTGCCACCAGCAGAGCCAGGGGTGTGCCCTCCGGTGGGAAAGAGCAGTACTTC.

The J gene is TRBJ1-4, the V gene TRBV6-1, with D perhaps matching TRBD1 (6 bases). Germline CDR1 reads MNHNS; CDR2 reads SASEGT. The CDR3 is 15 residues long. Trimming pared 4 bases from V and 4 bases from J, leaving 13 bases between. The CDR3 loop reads CASSVYTGFNEKLFF. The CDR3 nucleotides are TGTGCCAGCAGTGTCTACACAGGGTTTAATGAAAAACTGTTTTTT.

The CDR3 is CASSVEGGRALDTQYF. DNA of the CDR3: TGTGCCAGCAGCGTAGAGGGCGGGAGGGCCCTAGATACGCAGTATTTT. V gene TRBV9 combines with J gene TRBJ2-3, with TRBD2 matching over 9 bases. Trimming cost V 0 bases and J 5 bases; bases outside gene matches: 7. Germline values: CDR1 SGDLS, CDR2 YYNGEE. The CDR3 runs 16 residues.

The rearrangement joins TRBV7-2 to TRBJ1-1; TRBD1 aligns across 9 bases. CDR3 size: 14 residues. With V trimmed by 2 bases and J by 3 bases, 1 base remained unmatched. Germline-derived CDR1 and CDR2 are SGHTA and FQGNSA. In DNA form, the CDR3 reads TGTGCCAGCAGCTTAAGACAGGGGGACACTGAAGCTTTCTTT. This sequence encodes CASSLRQGDTEAFF.

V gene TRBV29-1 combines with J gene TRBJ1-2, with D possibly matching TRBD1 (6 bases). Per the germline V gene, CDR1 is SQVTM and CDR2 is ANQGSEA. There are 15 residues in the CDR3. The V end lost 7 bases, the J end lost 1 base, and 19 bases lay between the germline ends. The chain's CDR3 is CSAMVQGRSNYGYTF. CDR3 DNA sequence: TGCAGCGCGATGGTACAGGGAAGAAGTAACTATGGCTACACCTTC.

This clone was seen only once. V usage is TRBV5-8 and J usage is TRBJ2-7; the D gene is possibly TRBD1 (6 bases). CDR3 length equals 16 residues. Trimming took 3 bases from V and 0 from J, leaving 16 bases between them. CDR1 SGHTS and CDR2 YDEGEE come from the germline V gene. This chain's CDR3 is CASSSGFWTASYEQYF. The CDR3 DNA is TGTGCCAGCAGCTCTGGCTTCTGGACAGCCTCCTACGAGCAGTACTTC.

The CDR3 loop reads CASTPSVGEKLFF. CDR3 nucleotides: TGTGCCAGTACTCCCTCTGTCGGGGAAAAACTGTTTTTT. The chain links TRBV27 to TRBJ1-4; unclear D gene. The CDR3 has 13 amino acids. Germline loops: CDR1 MNHEY, CDR2 SMNVEV (reference sequence). The germline V and J ends were trimmed by 9 bases and 8 bases, with 16 bases remaining between them.

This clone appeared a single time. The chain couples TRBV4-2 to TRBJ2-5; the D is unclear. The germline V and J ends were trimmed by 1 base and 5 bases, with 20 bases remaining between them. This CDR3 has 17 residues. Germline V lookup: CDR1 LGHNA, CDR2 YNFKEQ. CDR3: CASSQVGKLPGSETQYF. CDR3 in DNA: TGTGCCAGCAGCCAAGTCGGAAAGCTGCCGGGTTCGGAGACCCAGTACTTC.

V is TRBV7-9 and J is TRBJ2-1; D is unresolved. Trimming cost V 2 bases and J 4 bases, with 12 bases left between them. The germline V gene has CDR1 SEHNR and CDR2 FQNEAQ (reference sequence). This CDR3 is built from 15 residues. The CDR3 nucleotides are TGTGCCAGCAGCTTATTTCTAGTGGAATACAATGAGCAGTTCTTC. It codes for CASSLFLVEYNEQFF.

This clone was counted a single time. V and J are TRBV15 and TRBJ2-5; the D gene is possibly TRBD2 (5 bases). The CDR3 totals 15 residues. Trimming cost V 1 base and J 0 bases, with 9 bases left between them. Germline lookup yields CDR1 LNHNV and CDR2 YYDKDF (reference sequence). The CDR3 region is CATSRVRADQETQYF. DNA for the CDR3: TGTGCCACCAGCAGAGTTCGAGCGGACCAAGAGACCCAGTACTTC.

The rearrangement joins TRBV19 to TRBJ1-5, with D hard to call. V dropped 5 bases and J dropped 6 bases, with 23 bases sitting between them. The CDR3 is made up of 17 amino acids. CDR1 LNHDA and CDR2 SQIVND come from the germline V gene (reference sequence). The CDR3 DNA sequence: TGTGCCAGTAGTCCCTCCCTGGGAGGCGTAGGTGTTCAGCCCCAGCATTTT. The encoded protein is CASSPSLGGVGVQPQHF.

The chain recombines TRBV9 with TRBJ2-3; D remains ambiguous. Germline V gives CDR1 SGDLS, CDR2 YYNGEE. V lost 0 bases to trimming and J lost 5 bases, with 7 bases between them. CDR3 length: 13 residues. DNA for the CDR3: TGTGCCAGCAGCGTAGTTCCGGTAGATACGCAGTATTTT. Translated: CASSVVPVDTQYF.

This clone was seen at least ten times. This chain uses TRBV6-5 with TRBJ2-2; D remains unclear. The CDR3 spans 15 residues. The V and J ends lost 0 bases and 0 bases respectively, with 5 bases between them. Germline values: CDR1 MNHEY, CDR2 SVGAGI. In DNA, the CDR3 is TGTGCCAGCAGTTACTCGCCAGCGAACACCGGGGAGCTGTTTTTT. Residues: CASSYSPANTGELFF.

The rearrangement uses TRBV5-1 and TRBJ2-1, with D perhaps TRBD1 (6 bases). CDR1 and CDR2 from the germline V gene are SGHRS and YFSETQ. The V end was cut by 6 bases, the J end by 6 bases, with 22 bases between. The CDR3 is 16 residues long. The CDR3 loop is CASTKEMQGPSNEQFF. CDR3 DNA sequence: TGCGCCAGCACTAAAGAGATGCAGGGGCCCTCCAATGAGCAGTTCTTC.

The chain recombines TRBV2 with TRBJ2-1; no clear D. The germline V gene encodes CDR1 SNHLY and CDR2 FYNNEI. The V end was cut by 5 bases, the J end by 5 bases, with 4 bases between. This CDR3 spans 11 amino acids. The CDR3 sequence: CASSFDNEQFF. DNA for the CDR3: TGTGCCAGCAGTTTCGACAATGAGCAGTTCTTC.

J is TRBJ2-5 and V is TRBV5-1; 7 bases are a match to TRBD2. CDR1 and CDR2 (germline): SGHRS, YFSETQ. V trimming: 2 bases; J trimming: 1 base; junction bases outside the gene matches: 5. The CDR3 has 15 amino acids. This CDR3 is CASSFGGSLQETQYF. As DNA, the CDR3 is TGCGCCAGCAGCTTCGGGGGGAGCCTCCAAGAGACCCAGTACTTC.

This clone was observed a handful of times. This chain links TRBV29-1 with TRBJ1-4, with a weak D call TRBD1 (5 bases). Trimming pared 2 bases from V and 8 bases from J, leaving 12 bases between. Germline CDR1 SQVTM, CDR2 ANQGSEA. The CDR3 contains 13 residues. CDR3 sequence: CSVEQGPGEKLFF. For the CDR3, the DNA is TGCAGCGTTGAACAGGGCCCCGGGGAAAAACTGTTTTTT.

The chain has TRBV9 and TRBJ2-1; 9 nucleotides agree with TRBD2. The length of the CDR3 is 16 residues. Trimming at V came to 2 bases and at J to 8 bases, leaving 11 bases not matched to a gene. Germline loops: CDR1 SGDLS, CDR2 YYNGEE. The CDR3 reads CASSVQGPSGNYEQFF. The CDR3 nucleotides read TGTGCCAGCAGCGTCCAAGGGCCTAGCGGGAACTATGAGCAGTTCTTC. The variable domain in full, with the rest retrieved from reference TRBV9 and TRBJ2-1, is DSGVTQTPKHLITATGQRVTLRCSPRSGDLSVYWYQQSLDQGLQFLIQYYNGEERAKGNILERFSAQQFPDLHSELNLSSLELGDSALYFCASSVQGPSGNYEQFFGPGTRLTVL.

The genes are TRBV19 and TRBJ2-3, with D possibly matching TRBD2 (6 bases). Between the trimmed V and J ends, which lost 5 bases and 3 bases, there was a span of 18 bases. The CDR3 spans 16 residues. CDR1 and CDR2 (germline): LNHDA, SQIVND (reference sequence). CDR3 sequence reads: CASSARLVMQTDTQYF. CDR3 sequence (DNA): TGTGCCAGTAGTGCCCGACTAGTAATGCAGACAGATACGCAGTATTTT.

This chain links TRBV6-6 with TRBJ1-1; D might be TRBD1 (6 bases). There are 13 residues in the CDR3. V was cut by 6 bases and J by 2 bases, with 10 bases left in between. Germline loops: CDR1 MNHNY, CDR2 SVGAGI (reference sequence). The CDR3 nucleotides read TGTGCCAGCAGACAGGGACCCAACACTGAAGCTTTCTTT. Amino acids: CASRQGPNTEAFF.

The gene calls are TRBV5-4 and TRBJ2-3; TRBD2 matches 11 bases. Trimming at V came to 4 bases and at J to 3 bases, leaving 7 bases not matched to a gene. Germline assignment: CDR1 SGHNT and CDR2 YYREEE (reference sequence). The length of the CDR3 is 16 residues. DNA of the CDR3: TGTGCCAGCAGCGCCAGACTAGCGGGATATACAGATACGCAGTATTTT. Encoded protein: CASSARLAGYTDTQYF.

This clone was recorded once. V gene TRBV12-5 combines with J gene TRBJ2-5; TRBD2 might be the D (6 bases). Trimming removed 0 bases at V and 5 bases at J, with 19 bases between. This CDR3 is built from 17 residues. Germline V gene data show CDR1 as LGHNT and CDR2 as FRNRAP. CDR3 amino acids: CASGLVVTRDGRETQYF. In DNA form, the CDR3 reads TGTGCTAGTGGTTTGGTCGTGACTAGAGATGGACGCGAGACCCAGTACTTC.

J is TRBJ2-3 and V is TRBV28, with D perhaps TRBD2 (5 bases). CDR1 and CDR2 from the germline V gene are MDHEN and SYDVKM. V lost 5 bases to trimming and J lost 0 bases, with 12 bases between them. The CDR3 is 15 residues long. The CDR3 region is CASSMQRPSTDTQYF. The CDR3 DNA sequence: TGTGCCAGCAGTATGCAGCGGCCCAGCACAGATACGCAGTATTTT. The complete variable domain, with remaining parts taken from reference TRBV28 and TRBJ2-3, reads DVKVTQSSRYLVKRTGEKVFLECVQDMDHENMFWYRQDPGLGLRLIYFSYDVKMKEKGDIPEGYSVSREKKERFSLILESASTNQTSMYLCASSMQRPSTDTQYFGPGTRLTVL.

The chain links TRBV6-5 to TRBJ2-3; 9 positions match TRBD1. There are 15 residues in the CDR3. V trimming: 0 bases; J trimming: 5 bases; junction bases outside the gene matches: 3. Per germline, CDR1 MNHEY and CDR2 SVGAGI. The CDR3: CASSYSKDRGDTQYF. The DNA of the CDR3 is TGTGCCAGCAGTTACTCGAAGGACAGGGGAGATACGCAGTATTTT.

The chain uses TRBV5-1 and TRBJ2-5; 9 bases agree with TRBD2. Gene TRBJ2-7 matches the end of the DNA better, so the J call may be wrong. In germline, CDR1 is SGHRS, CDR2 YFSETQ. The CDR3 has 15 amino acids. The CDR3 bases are TGCGCCAGCAGCTTGGAGGCGGGAGGGAGCTACGAGCAGTACTTC. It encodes CASSLEAGGSYEQYF.

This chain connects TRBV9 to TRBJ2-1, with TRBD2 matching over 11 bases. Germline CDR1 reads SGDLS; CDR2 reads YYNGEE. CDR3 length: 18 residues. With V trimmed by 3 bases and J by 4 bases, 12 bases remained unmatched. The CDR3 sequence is CASSAGLADLGGYNEQFF. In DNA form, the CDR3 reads TGTGCCAGCAGCGCGGGACTAGCGGACCTTGGAGGGTACAATGAGCAGTTCTTC.

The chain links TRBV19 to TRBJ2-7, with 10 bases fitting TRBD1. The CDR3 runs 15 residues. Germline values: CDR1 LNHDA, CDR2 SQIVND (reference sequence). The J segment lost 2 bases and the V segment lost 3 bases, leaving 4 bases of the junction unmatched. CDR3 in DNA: TGTGCCAGTAGTATTAGCGGACAGGGGGCCTACGAGCAGTACTTC. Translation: CASSISGQGAYEQYF.

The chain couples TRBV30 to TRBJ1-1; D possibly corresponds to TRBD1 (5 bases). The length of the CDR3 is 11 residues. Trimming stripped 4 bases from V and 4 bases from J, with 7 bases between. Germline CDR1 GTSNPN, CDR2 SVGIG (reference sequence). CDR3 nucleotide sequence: TGTGCCTGGACGGGGGTCACTGAAGCTTTCTTT. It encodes CAWTGVTEAFF.

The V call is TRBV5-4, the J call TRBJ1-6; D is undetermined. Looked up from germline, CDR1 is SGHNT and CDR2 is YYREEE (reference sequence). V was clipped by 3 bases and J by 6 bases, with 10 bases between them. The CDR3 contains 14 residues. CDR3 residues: CASSSMTANSPLHF. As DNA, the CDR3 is TGTGCCAGCAGCTCAATGACTGCTAATTCACCCCTCCACTTT. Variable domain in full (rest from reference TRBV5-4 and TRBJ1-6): ETGVTQSPTHLIKTRGQQVTLRCSSQSGHNTVSWYQQALGQGPQFIFQYYREEENGRGNFPPRFSGLQFPNYSSELNVNALELDDSALYLCASSSMTANSPLHFGNGTRLTVT.

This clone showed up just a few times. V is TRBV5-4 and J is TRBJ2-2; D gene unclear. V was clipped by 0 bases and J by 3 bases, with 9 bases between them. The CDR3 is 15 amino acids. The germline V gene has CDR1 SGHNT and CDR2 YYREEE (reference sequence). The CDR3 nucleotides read TGTGCCAGCAGCTTGGCAGGATCCTACACCGGGGAGCTGTTTTTT. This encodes CASSLAGSYTGELFF.